The subject of this entry is one TCR beta chain. The data derive from a study of Graves' ophthalmopathy and Graves' hyperthyroidism. Losses at the gene ends were 5 bases for V and 3 bases for J; bases not matched to a gene: 14. CDR3 size: 17 residues. Per germline, CDR1 LNHNV and CDR2 YYDKDF (reference sequence). Researchers took RNA transcripts and amplified TCR beta CDR3 regions from them. Investigators did first-round RT-PCR with HTBI primers, then second-round multiplex PCR. TCRdb independently ran MiXCR on the multiplex PCR reads; one entry per CDR3 protein. The sample lists approximately 1.2 million distinct CDR3 sequences; roughly 35% were seen once. Uncontrolled infections, pregnancy, lactation or other autoimmune diseases led to patient exclusion.

The chain has TRBV15 and TRBJ2-5; TRBD1 agrees at 8 bases. Sequencing was carried out using peripheral blood or thyroid tissue (not recorded which). The TCR sequence derives from an adult man with Graves' hyperthyroidism. The CDR3 sequence: CATSVRIQGEKEETQYF. CDR3 nucleotide sequence: TGTGCCACCAGCGTAAGGATACAGGGGGAGAAGGAAGAGACCCAGTACTTC.